One sample yielded the 23 T cell receptor beta chains listed below, sequenced in a study of blood T cell repertoires in COVID-19. Method: immunoSEQ multiplex PCR; TCRdb's copy keeps in-frame clones and lacks some. The repertoire holds 200,000 to 250,000 clones, with 84% as singletons. Sequenced material: peripheral blood. These receptors originate from a man aged 45-65 years with active or convalescent COVID-19.

This rearrangement joins TRBV5-4 to TRBJ2-5, with 7 bases fitting TRBD1. This CDR3 has 14 amino acids. V trimming: 4 bases; J trimming: 3 bases; junction bases outside the gene matches: 6. Looked up from germline, CDR1 is SGHNT and CDR2 is YYREEE (reference sequence). The CDR3 loop is CASSLTGIEETQYF. CDR3 coding DNA: TGTGCCAGCAGCCTGACAGGGATCGAAGAGACCCAGTACTTC.

J is TRBJ2-7 and V is TRBV5-4; 8 bases line up with TRBD1. The CDR3 covers 13 residues. Germline V gene lookup returns CDR1 SGHNT and CDR2 YYREEE (reference sequence). After removal of 5 bases from V and 6 bases from J, the junction contained 7 bases not matched to a gene. This CDR3 reads CASRGQGPAEQYF. In DNA form, the CDR3 reads TGTGCCAGCAGAGGACAGGGACCTGCCGAGCAGTACTTC.

This sequence joins TRBV9 and TRBJ2-2; D gene ambiguous. The CDR3 length is 14 residues. V was shortened by 3 bases and J by 6 bases, with 12 bases between the two germline ends. The V gene's germline CDR1 is SGDLS and CDR2 YYNGEE. CDR3 region: CASSGQVFPGELFF. The CDR3 DNA reads as TGTGCCAGCAGCGGCCAGGTTTTCCCCGGGGAGCTGTTTTTT.

The chain links TRBV11-3 to TRBJ2-1, with TRBD2 as a possible D gene (6 bases). V dropped 4 bases and J dropped 1 base, with 11 bases sitting between them. The CDR3 extends over 15 amino acids. CDR1 is SGHNT and CDR2 is YENEEA in the germline V gene. The CDR3 sequence: CASSSGLNSYNEQFF. The CDR3 DNA reads as TGTGCCAGCAGCTCGGGACTGAATTCCTACAATGAGCAGTTCTTC.

Concerning this clone itself: Other DNA variants within this sample encode the same CDR3. The V gene is TRBV7-9, the J gene TRBJ2-3; 8 nucleotides agree with TRBD2. CDR1 is SEHNR and CDR2 is FQNEAQ in the germline V gene (reference sequence). Losses at the gene ends were 1 base for V and 0 bases for J; bases not matched to a gene: 3. This CDR3 has 16 residues. CDR3 in amino acids: CASSLGTSGSTDTQYF. CDR3 DNA: TGTGCCAGCAGCTTAGGAACTAGCGGCAGCACAGATACGCAGTATTTT.

This clone was seen more than once but under ten times. V usage is TRBV7-2 and J usage is TRBJ2-5; 9 bases agree with TRBD2. CDR3 length: 14 residues. Germline V gene lookup returns CDR1 SGHTA and CDR2 FQGNSA. J lost 4 bases, V lost 1 base, and 1 base had no gene match. The CDR3: CASSLGTSVETQYF. The DNA for the CDR3 is TGTGCCAGCAGCTTAGGGACTAGCGTAGAGACCCAGTACTTC.

The J gene is TRBJ2-3, the V gene TRBV7-2; TRBD2 matches 8 bases. Unmatched junction bases numbered 13, after V lost 2 bases and J lost 6 bases. The CDR3 consists of 17 residues. CDR1 and CDR2 (germline): SGHTA, FQGNSA. The CDR3 loop reads CASSLRWGGGPADTQYF. In DNA form, the CDR3 reads TGTGCCAGCAGCTTACGGTGGGGCGGGGGGCCGGCCGATACGCAGTATTTT.

This clone was detected only once. This chain uses TRBV7-2 with TRBJ2-2; D remains unclear. The germline V gene encodes CDR1 SGHTA and CDR2 FQGNSA. The ends were cut back, 3 bases at V and 4 bases at J, with 9 bases in the middle. CDR3 length: 14 amino acids. The CDR3: CASSFTIGTGELFF. The CDR3 DNA reads as TGTGCCAGCAGCTTCACGATCGGCACCGGGGAGCTGTTTTTT. Complete variable domain (other parts from reference TRBV7-2 and TRBJ2-2): GAGVSQSPSNKVTEKGKDVELRCDPISGHTALYWYRQSLGQGLEFLIYFQGNSAPDKSGLPSDRFSAERTGGSVSTLTIQRTQQEDSAVYLCASSFTIGTGELFFGEGSRLTVL.

In the case of this clone: Additional DNA sequences in this sample encode the identical CDR3. This chain uses TRBV20-1 with TRBJ2-3; 12 bases match TRBD2. Germline-derived CDR1 and CDR2 are DFQATT and SNEGSKA (reference sequence). The ends lost 3 bases at V and 3 bases at J; junction bases unmatched: 4. This CDR3 spans 15 amino acids. The CDR3 protein is CSASRTSGVTDTQYF. The CDR3 bases are TGCAGTGCTAGTCGGACTAGCGGGGTAACAGATACGCAGTATTTT.

This clone was seen a handful of times. CDR3 loop: CASRRLGKNIQYF. DNA of the CDR3: TGTGCCAGCAGGCGGTTGGGCAAAAACATTCAGTACTTC. The genes are TRBV28 and TRBJ2-4; D is ambiguous. The CDR3 consists of 13 residues. Germline V gene sequence: CDR1 MDHEN, CDR2 SYDVKM. V gave up 6 bases and J gave up 3 bases, with 9 bases separating them.

The chain uses TRBV5-1 and TRBJ1-6; D might be TRBD1 (5 bases). This CDR3 has 14 amino acids. Trimming stripped 4 bases from V and 5 bases from J, with 10 bases between. The V gene's germline CDR1 is SGHRS and CDR2 YFSETQ. Here the CDR3 DNA reads TGCGCCAGCAGCCCCGGACACGATAATTCACCCCTCCACTTT. Translation gives CASSPGHDNSPLHF.

This clone was seen just once. J is TRBJ2-1 and V is TRBV5-1; TRBD1 matches at 9 bases. CDR3 size: 15 residues. The germline V gene encodes CDR1 SGHRS and CDR2 YFSETQ. With V trimmed by 2 bases and J by 7 bases, 7 bases remained unmatched. CDR3 amino acids: CASSLDGQGYNEQFF. CDR3 coding DNA: TGCGCCAGCAGCTTAGATGGACAGGGGTATAATGAGCAGTTCTTC.

This sequence joins TRBV7-9 and TRBJ1-6, with 7 positions matching TRBD1. V dropped 5 bases and J dropped 4; count of bases not matched to a gene: 8. Germline CDR1 and CDR2: SEHNR and FQNEAQ (reference sequence). This CDR3 is 16 amino acids long. The CDR3 region has the DNA TGTGCCAGCAGCCTCCGGGACAGCCGGTATAATTCACCCCTCCACTTT. The encoded protein is CASSLRDSRYNSPLHF.

V and J are TRBV5-5 and TRBJ2-7; 9 positions match TRBD1. The CDR3 extends over 17 amino acids. V dropped 4 bases and J dropped 6; count of bases not matched to a gene: 17. Germline assignment: CDR1 SGHKS and CDR2 YYEKEE (reference sequence). DNA for the CDR3: TGTGCCAGCAGCCGGACGCTCCCCGGACAGGGGCCAGCCGAGCAGTACTTC. This translates into CASSRTLPGQGPAEQYF.

CDR3 nucleotide sequence: TGTGCCAGCAGCTCCATAGCGATTACGCAGTATTTT. This codes for CASSSIAITQYF. The chain combines TRBV7-2 with TRBJ2-3; tentatively, D is TRBD2 (5 bases). The germline gives CDR1 SGHTA, CDR2 FQGNSA. CDR3 length equals 12 residues. Deletions cut 4 bases from V and 8 bases from J, with 10 bases between.

As concerns this clone: Distinct nucleotide sequences in the sample also encode this CDR3. V usage is TRBV5-1 and J usage is TRBJ2-1; no clear D gene. Trimming shortened V by 0 bases and J by 0 bases, and 7 bases separated the two germline ends. The germline gives CDR1 SGHRS, CDR2 YFSETQ. The CDR3 has 15 residues. CDR3 coding DNA: TGCGCCAGCAGCTTGGGAGGCGGCTCCTACAATGAGCAGTTCTTC. As protein: CASSLGGGSYNEQFF. Together with reference TRBV5-1 and TRBJ2-1, the CDR3 gives the full variable domain: KAGVTQTPRYLIKTRGQQVTLSCSPISGHRSVSWYQQTPGQGLQFLFEYFSETQRNKGNFPGRFSGRQFSNSRSEMNVSTLELGDSALYLCASSLGGGSYNEQFFGPGTRLTVL.

The chain combines TRBV6-1 with TRBJ1-1; no firm D call. The CDR3 length is 14 residues. The germline V gene encodes CDR1 MNHNS and CDR2 SASEGT. V lost 6 bases and J lost 1, with 12 bases in between. CDR3 sequence (DNA): TGTGCCAGCAGAGACTCCGGCGGGAACACTGAAGCTTTCTTT. Protein product: CASRDSGGNTEAFF.

The chain carries TRBV28 and TRBJ2-5; TRBD1 agrees at 8 bases. V shed 6 bases and J 1 base; nucleotides not matched to a gene: 10. CDR3 length equals 16 residues. Germline loops: CDR1 MDHEN, CDR2 SYDVKM. CDR3 in amino acids: CASRGMGQVIQETQYF. The DNA of the CDR3 is TGTGCCAGCAGGGGAATGGGACAGGTGATCCAAGAGACCCAGTACTTC.

The rearrangement uses TRBV29-1 and TRBJ2-1, with a weak D call TRBD2 (6 bases). Trimming cost V 0 bases and J 5 bases, with 14 bases left between them. This CDR3 comprises 15 residues. Germline V CDR1 and CDR2: SQVTM, ANQGSEA. CDR3 nucleotides: TGCAGCGTTGAAGATAGGAGGGGTAAGCACAATGAGCAGTTCTTC. This gives the protein CSVEDRRGKHNEQFF.

CDR3 residues: CASSALAGPARDEQFF. The CDR3 nucleotides are TGCGCCAGCAGCGCTCTAGCGGGCCCTGCCCGTGATGAGCAGTTCTTC. This chain joins TRBV5-1 and TRBJ2-1; 8 bases match TRBD2. The germline V gene has CDR1 SGHRS and CDR2 YFSETQ. J gave up 8 bases and V 4 bases, and 14 bases lay outside the gene matches. The CDR3 has 16 residues.

V is TRBV4-3 and J is TRBJ1-4; D is uncertain. Trimming left V 0 bases short and J 5 bases short, with 10 bases between. Germline CDR1 is LGHNA and CDR2 is YSLEER. The CDR3 is 15 residues long. The CDR3 is CASSQDRSGNEKLFF. The CDR3 region has the DNA TGCGCCAGCAGCCAAGACCGTTCGGGGAATGAAAAACTGTTTTTT.

V gene TRBV4-2 combines with J gene TRBJ1-3, with D maybe TRBD1 (6 bases). Germline loops: CDR1 LGHNA, CDR2 YNFKEQ. This CDR3 spans 16 amino acids. The ends were cut back, 0 bases at V and 0 bases at J, with 9 bases in the middle. The CDR3 spells CASSQDGGSSGNTIYF. CDR3 coding DNA: TGTGCCAGCAGCCAAGATGGGGGCAGCTCTGGAAACACCATATATTTT.

The rearrangement links TRBV6-2 or TRBV6-3 to TRBJ1-2; D unclear. Germline V gives CDR1 MNHEY, CDR2 SVGEGT. The CDR3 runs 14 residues. Trimming removed 6 bases at V and 3 bases at J, with 14 bases between. The CDR3 sequence: CASSFLETHYGYTF. In nucleotides, the CDR3 is TGTGCCAGCAGCTTCCTCGAGACTCACTATGGCTACACCTTC.